This T cell receptor (beta chain) was sequenced during a study of T cells expressing NK-cell markers. Study background: The TCR beta repertoires were obtained from sorted CD3+CD56+NKG2C+, CD3+CD56+NKG2C- and CD3+CD56-NKG2C+ T cells. General study results and limits: A handful of donors showed these clonotypes also leading the CD3+CD56-NKG2C+ fraction. Several of the donors carried dominant NKG2C+ clonotypes that took up roughly 1.0-7.5% of their CD8+ T cells.

Worth noting for this clonotype: Its antigen is undetermined.

Synthesis of TCR beta cDNA relied on 5'RACE template switching carrying UMIs. TCRdb re-called the 5' RACE reads and shows each CDR3 protein once, DNA omitted. This table holds about 390,000 distinct CDR3 sequences. The sequence derives from a woman in her forties or fifties in good health. Sequencing was performed on blood T cells: a sorted CD56 or NKG2C T cell subset, CD4+ or CD8+ T cells, or bulk PBMC T cells (not recorded which).

Here the CDR3 reads CASSSGRANSDTQYF. The J gene is TRBJ2-3, the V gene TRBV7-2; without DNA, the TCRdb call of TRBD2 cannot be checked. CDR3 size: 15 residues. Germline-derived CDR1 and CDR2 are SGHTA and FQGNSA.